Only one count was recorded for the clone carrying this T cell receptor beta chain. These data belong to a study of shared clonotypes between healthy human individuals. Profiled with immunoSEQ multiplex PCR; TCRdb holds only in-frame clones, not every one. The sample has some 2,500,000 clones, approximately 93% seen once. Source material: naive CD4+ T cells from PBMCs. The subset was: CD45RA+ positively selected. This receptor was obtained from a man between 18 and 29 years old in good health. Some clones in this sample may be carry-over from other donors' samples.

The CDR3 reads CASSSTYRGNTEAFF. Here the CDR3 DNA reads TGTGCCAGCAGCTCTACTTACAGGGGGAACACTGAAGCTTTCTTT. This rearrangement joins TRBV7-8 to TRBJ1-1; 7 nucleotides match TRBD1. CDR3 length: 15 amino acids. Germline V lookup: CDR1 SGHVS, CDR2 FQNEAQ. Trimming at V came to 4 bases and at J to 1 base, leaving 6 bases not matched to a gene.